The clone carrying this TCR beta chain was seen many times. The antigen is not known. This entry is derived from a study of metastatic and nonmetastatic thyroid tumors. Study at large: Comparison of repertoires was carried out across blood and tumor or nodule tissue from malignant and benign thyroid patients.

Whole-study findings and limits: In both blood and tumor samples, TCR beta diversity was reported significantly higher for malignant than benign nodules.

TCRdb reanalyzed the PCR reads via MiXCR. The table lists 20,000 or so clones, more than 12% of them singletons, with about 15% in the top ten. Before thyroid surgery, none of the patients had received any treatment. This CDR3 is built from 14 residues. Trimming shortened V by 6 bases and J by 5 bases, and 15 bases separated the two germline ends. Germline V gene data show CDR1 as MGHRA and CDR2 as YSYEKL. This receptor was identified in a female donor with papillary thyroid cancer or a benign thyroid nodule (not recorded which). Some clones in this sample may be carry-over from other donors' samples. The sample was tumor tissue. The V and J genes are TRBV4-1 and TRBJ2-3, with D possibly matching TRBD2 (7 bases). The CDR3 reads CASRGGGGIDTQYF. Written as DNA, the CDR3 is TGCGCCAGCAGGGGAGGGGGGGGCATAGATACGCAGTATTTT.